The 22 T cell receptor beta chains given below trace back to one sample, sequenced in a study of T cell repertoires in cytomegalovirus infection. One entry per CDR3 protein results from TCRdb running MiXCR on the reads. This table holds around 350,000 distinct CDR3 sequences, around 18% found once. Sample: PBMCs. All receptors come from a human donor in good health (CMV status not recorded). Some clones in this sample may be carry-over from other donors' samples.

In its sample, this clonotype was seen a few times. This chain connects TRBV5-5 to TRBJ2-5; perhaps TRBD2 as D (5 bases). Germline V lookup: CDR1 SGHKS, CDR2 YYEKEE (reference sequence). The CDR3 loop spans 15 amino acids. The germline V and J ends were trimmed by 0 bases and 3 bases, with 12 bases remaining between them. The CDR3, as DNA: TGTGCCAGCAGCTTGGGAGGGTTGTGGAAAGAGACCCAGTACTTC. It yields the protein CASSLGGLWKETQYF.

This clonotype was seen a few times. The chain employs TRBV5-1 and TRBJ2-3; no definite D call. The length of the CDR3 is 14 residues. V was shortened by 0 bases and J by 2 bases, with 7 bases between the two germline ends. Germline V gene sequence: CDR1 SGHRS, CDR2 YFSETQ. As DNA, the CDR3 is TGCGCCAGCAGCTTGGCGGACCACACAGATACGCAGTATTTT. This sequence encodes CASSLADHTDTQYF.

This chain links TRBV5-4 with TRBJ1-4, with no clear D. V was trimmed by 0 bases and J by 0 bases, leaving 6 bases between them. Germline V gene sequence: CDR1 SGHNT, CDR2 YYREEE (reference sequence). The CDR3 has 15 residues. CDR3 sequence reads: CASSLGPATNEKLFF. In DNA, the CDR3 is TGTGCCAGCAGCTTGGGCCCAGCAACTAATGAAAAACTGTTTTTT. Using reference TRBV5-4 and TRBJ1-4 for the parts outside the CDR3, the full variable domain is ETGVTQSPTHLIKTRGQQVTLRCSSQSGHNTVSWYQQALGQGPQFIFQYYREEENGRGNFPPRFSGLQFPNYSSELNVNALELDDSALYLCASSLGPATNEKLFFGSGTQLSVL.

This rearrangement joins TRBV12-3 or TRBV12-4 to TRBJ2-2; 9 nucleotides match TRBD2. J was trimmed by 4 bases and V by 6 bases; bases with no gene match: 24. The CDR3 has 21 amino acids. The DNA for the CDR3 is TGTGCCAGCAGGGGAAGAGCCGGGACTAGCCAGGACCCGAAATTCACCGGGGAGCTGTTTTTT. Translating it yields CASRGRAGTSQDPKFTGELFF.

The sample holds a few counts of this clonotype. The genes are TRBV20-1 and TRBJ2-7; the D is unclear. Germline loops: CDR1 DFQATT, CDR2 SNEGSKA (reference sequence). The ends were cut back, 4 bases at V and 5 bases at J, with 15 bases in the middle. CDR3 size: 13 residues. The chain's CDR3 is CSAIQVVTDEQYF. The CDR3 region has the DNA TGCAGTGCTATCCAAGTCGTCACGGACGAGCAGTACTTC.

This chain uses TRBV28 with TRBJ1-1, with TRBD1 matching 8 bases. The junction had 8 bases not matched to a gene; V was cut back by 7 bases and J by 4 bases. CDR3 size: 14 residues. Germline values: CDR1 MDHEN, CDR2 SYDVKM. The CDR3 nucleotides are TGTGCCAGCACGGACAGGGTGGTTGGCACTGAAGCTTTCTTT. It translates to CASTDRVVGTEAFF.

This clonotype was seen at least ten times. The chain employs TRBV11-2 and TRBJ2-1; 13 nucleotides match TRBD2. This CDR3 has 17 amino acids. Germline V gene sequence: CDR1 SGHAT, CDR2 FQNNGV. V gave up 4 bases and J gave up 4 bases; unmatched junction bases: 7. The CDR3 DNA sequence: TGTGCCAGCAGCTCCTGGACTAGCGGGAGTCTTTACAATGAGCAGTTCTTC. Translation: CASSSWTSGSLYNEQFF.

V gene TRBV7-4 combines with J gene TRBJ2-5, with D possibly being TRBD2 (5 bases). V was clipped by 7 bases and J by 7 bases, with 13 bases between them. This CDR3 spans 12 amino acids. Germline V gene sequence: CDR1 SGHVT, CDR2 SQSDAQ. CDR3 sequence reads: CASTLFEGTQYF. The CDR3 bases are TGTGCCAGCACCCTATTCGAGGGGACCCAGTACTTC.

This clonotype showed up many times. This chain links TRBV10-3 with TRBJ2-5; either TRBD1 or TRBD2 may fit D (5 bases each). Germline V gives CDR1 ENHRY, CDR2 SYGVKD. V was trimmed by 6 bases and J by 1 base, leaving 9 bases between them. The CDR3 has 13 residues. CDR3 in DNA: TGTGCCATCAGCCGGGACGGCCAAGAGACCCAGTACTTC. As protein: CAISRDGQETQYF.

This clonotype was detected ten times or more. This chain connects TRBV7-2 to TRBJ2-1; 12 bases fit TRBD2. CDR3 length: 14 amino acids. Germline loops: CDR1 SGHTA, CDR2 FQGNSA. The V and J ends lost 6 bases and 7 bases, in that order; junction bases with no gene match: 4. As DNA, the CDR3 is TGTGCCAGCAGTCGACTAGCGGGAGTTAATGAGCAGTTCTTC. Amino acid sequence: CASSRLAGVNEQFF.

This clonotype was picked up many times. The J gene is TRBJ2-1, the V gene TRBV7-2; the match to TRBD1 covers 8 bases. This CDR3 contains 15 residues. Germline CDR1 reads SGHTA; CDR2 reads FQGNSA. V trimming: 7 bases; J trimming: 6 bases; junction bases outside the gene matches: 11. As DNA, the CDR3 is TGTGCCAGCACCCGAGGCAGGGGGCAAATCAATGAGCAGTTCTTC. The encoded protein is CASTRGRGQINEQFF.

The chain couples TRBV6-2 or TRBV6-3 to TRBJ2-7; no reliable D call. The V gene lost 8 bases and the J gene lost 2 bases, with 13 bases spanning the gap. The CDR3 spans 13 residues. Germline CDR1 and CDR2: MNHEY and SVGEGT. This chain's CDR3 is CASPPSQTYEQYF. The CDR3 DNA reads TGTGCCAGCCCCCCTTCGCAGACCTACGAGCAGTACTTC.

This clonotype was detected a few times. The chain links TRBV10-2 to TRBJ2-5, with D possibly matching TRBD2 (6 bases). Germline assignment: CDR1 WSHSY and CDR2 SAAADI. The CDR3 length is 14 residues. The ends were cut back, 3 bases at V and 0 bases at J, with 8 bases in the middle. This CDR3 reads CASSDTSNQETQYF. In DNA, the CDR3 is TGCGCCAGCAGTGACACTAGCAACCAAGAGACCCAGTACTTC.

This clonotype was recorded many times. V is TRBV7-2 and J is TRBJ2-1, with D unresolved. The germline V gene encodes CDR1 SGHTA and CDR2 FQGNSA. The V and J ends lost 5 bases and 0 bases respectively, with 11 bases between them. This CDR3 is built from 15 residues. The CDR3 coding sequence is TGTGCCAGCAGCACAAGTCGGAGCTCCTACAATGAGCAGTTCTTC. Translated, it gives CASSTSRSSYNEQFF.

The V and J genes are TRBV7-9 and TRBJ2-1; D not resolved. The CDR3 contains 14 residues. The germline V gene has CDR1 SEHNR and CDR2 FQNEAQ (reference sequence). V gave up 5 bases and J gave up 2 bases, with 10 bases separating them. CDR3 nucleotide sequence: TGTGCCAGCAGCCCACTACAGCCCTACAATGAGCAGTTCTTC. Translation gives CASSPLQPYNEQFF.

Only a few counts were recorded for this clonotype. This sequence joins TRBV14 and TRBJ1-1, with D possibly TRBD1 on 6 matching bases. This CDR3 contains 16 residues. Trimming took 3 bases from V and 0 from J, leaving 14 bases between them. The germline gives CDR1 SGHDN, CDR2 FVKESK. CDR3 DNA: TGTGCCAGCAGCCAGACCGGGACATACTTGAACACTGAAGCTTTCTTT. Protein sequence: CASSQTGTYLNTEAFF. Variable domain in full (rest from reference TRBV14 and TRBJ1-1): EAGVTQFPSHSVIEKGQTVTLRCDPISGHDNLYWYRRVMGKEIKFLLHFVKESKQDESGMPNNRFLAERTGGTYSTLKVQPAELEDSGVYFCASSQTGTYLNTEAFFGQGTRLTVV.

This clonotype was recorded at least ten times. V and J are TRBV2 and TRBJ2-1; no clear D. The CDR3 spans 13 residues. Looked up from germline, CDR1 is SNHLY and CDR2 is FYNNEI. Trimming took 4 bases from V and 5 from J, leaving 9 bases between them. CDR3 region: CASSVVENNEQFF. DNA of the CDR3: TGTGCCAGCAGTGTGGTAGAAAACAATGAGCAGTTCTTC. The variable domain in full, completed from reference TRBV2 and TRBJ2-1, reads EPEVTQTPSHQVTQMGQEVILRCVPISNHLYFYWYRQILGQKVEFLVSFYNNEISEKSEIFDDQFSVERPDGSNFTLKIRSTKLEDSAMYFCASSVVENNEQFFGPGTRLTVL.

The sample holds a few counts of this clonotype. CDR3 loop: CASSSTGQGRFF. DNA of the CDR3: TGTGCCAGCAGTTCAACTGGGCAGGGTAGGTTCTTC. The chain uses TRBV12-3 or TRBV12-4 and TRBJ2-1; TRBD1 is a possible D gene (5 bases). Deletions cut 4 bases from V and 15 bases from J, with 16 bases between. The CDR3 totals 12 residues.

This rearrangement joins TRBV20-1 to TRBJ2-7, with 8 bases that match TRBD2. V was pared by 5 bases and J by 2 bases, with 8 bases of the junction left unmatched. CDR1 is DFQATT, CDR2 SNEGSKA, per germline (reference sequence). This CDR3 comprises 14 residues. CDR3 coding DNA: TGCAGTGCTCGGGGGGGGCCGAACGCCTACGAGCAGTACTTC. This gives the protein CSARGGPNAYEQYF.

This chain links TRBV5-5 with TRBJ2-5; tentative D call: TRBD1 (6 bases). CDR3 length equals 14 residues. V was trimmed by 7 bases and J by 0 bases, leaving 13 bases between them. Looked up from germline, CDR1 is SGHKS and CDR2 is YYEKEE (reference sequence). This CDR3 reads CASLLGAYQETQYF. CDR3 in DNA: TGTGCCAGCCTCCTGGGGGCGTACCAAGAGACCCAGTACTTC.

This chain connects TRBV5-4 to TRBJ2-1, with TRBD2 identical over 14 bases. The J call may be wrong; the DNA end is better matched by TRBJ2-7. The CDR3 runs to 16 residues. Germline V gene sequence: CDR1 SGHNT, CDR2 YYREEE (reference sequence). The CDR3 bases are TGTGCCAGCAGCCCTATCGGGACTAGCGGGGGCAATGAGCAGTACTTC. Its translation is CASSPIGTSGGNEQYF.

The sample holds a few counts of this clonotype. The CDR3 DNA is TGTGCCAGTTCCCCGTACGGCCCACGGAAAACTAACTATGGCTACACCTTC. Its translation is CASSPYGPRKTNYGYTF. This chain joins TRBV19 and TRBJ1-2; D is unresolved. This CDR3 is 17 amino acids long. Trimming took 8 bases from V and 0 from J, leaving 22 bases between them. Germline V lookup: CDR1 LNHDA, CDR2 SQIVND (reference sequence).